The rows below give T cell receptor beta chains drawn from one sample of a study of T cell clonotyping in hematopoietic cell transplantation. The data were produced by immunoSEQ multiplex PCR, yet TCRdb's version contains in-frame clones alone and is incomplete. The data hold 10,000 to 11,000 clones, with 50% to 65% observed a single time. The source was peripheral blood mononuclear cells, collected 100 days after allogeneic stem cell transplant. Receptor source: a female patient aged 50-59 years who had an allogeneic stem cell transplant from an unrelated donor, so the T cells may come from the graft donor. Some clones in this sample may be carry-over from other donors' samples. The CDR3 runs from the conserved cysteine through the conserved F or W. The D gene is left open where the match is weak. Clone size is shown for a subset of rows, as once, few, many or a class of expanded clone.

size | J | D | V | CDR3 | DNA
NA | TRBJ2-3 | TRBD1 | TRBV4-2 | CASSQDRGRDTQYF | TGTGCCAGCAGCCAAGACAGGGGGCGCGATACGCAGTATTTT
few | TRBJ2-2 | NA | TRBV2 | CASSAMSSGTGSSLFF | TGTGCCAGCAGTGCAATGTCGTCGGGTACAGGTTCCTCGCTGTTTTTT
NA | TRBJ1-4 | TRBD1 | TRBV30 | CAWSPGGAGNEKLFF | TGTGCCTGGTCCCCAGGGGGGGCAGGTAATGAAAAACTGTTTTTT
NA | TRBJ2-7 | NA | TRBV9 | CASSVAPELGSEQYF | TGTGCCAGCAGCGTAGCTCCTGAGCTGGGGAGCGAGCAGTACTTC
few | TRBJ1-5 | NA | TRBV4-1 | CASSRGNDQPQHF | TGCGCCAGCAGCCGGGGGAACGATCAGCCCCAGCATTTT
NA | TRBJ2-3 | TRBD2 | TRBV4-1 | CASSQVLMTSGITTDTQYF | TGCGCCAGCAGCCAAGTCCTAATGACTAGCGGGATTACCACAGATACGCAGTATTTT
once | TRBJ2-6 | NA | TRBV2 | CATGGANSGANVLTF | TGTGCCACAGGGGGGGCGAACTCTGGGGCCAACGTCCTGACTTTC
NA | TRBJ2-5 | NA | TRBV27 | CASSPSLTGEAETQYF | TGTGCCAGCAGTCCTAGTCTCACAGGGGAGGCGGAGACCCAGTACTTC
NA | TRBJ1-5 | NA | TRBV27 | CASSLSRRSNQPQHF | TGTGCCAGCAGTTTATCCCGCAGAAGCAATCAGCCCCAGCATTTT
medium-sized | TRBJ1-4 | TRBD1 | TRBV4-3 | CASSEQGVDEKLFF | TGCGCCAGCAGTGAACAGGGGGTTGATGAAAAACTGTTTTTT
NA | TRBJ2-5 | TRBD2 | TRBV6-5 | CASSLAGAGETQYF | TGTGCCAGCAGTTTAGCGGGGGCGGGAGAGACCCAGTACTTC
NA | TRBJ1-2 | NA | TRBV5-6 | CASSFVSARVKYGCTF | TGTGCCAGCAGCTTTGTGTCGGCCAGGGTCAAGTATGGCTGCACCTTC
NA | TRBJ1-3 | NA | TRBV30 | CAWRSTVSGNTIYF | TGTGCCTGGAGGTCGACAGTCTCTGGAAACACCATATATTTT
NA | TRBJ2-5 | TRBD2 | TRBV6-5 | CASSYWAGGEETQYF | TGTGCCAGCAGTTACTGGGCGGGAGGAGAGGAGACCCAGTACTTC
NA | TRBJ1-2 | NA | TRBV6-5 | CASSSSQGRPYGYTF | TGTGCCAGCAGTTCGTCCCAGGGGCGGCCCTATGGCTACACCTTC
few | TRBJ2-7 | NA | TRBV28 | CASSGDRSSYEQYF | TGTGCCAGCTCGGGGGACAGAAGCTCCTACGAGCAGTACTTC
few | TRBJ2-7 | TRBD2 | TRBV5-6 | CASRFLGTTLYEQYF | TGTGCCAGCAGATTCCTCGGGACTACCCTCTACGAGCAGTACTTC
NA | TRBJ2-3 | NA | TRBV1 | CTSKASGMVVTQYF | TGCACCAGCAAGGCTAGCGGGATGGTGGTTACGCAGTATTTT
NA | TRBJ1-1 | NA | TRBV30 | CAQEPEGTEAFF | TGTGCCCAAGAACCGGAAGGGACTGAAGCTTTCTTT
NA | TRBJ2-7 | NA | TRBV30 | CAWRGRYAYEQYF | TGTGCCTGGAGGGGGAGGTACGCCTACGAGCAGTACTTC
NA | TRBJ2-3 | NA | TRBV7-9 | CASSRGTPAADTQYF | TGTGCCAGCAGCCGTGGGACCCCGGCGGCAGATACGCAGTATTTT
few | TRBJ1-2 | NA | TRBV5-4 | CASSLGQLNPYGYTF | TGTGCCAGCAGCTTGGGACAGCTCAACCCCTATGGCTACACCTTC
NA | TRBJ1-2 | NA | TRBV6-5 | CASSPLGRGYTF | TGTGCCAGCAGTCCCCTTGGGAGGGGCTACACCTTC
few | TRBJ2-2 | TRBD1 | TRBV7-7 | CASSSGTGNTGELFF | TGTGCCAGCAGCTCCGGGACAGGGAATACCGGGGAGCTGTTTTTT
few | TRBJ1-6 | TRBD1 | TRBV6-5 | CASSPEGAHNSPLHF | TGTGCCAGCAGCCCCGAGGGGGCTCATAATTCACCCCTCCACTTT
NA | TRBJ1-6 | TRBD1 | TRBV7-9 | CASSQGAASPLHF | TGTGCCAGCAGCCAGGGGGCTGCTTCACCCCTCCACTTT
NA | TRBJ2-7 | NA | TRBV25-1 | CASRAAASYEQYF | TGTGCCAGCAGGGCCGCGGCCTCCTACGAGCAGTACTTC
NA | TRBJ2-5 | TRBD2 | TRBV9 | CASSPQRGGVETQYF | TGTGCCAGCAGTCCCCAGCGGGGGGGCGTAGAGACCCAGTACTTC
few | TRBJ1-1 | NA | TRBV6-5 | CASSYAGTEAFF | TGTGCCAGCAGTTACGCGGGCACTGAAGCTTTCTTT